This note documents a single T cell receptor beta chain sequence. These data are taken from a study of T cell responses to AZD1222 COVID-19 vaccine. Produced via immunoSEQ multiplex PCR; TCRdb's table is partial and in-frame only. The profile covers 180,000 or so clones, with around 94% appearing a single time and about 0.6% taken by the ten largest. CDR3 size: 13 residues. From germline, CDR1 is MNHEY and CDR2 SVGAGI. Trimming removed 10 bases from V and 0 bases from J, with 9 bases in between. The sequence was obtained from an adult in good health. The V and J genes are TRBV6-5 and TRBJ1-4; D is undetermined. This sample comprised peripheral blood, obtained on day 0 of AZD1222 vaccination. CDR3 region: CANLPATNEKLFF. The CDR3 DNA reads TGTGCCAACCTCCCTGCAACTAATGAAAAACTGTTTTTT.